This is a list of T cell receptor beta chains from one sample in a study of cytomegalovirus exposure and HLA in healthy donors. Some clones are missing from TCRdb's copy, which holds only in-frame ones; the method was immunoSEQ multiplex PCR. Of 130,000 to 150,000 clones in the sample, roughly 80% were seen once. Sequenced: PBMCs. The receptors were sampled from a man between 18 and 29 years old in good health and CMV-seronegative. CDR3s include the opening cysteine and the closing phenylalanine or tryptophan. The D gene is left open where the match is weak. Not all rows give a size; the values are once, few, many and, for expanded clones, a class.

J	D	size	V	CDR3	DNA
TRBJ2-2	NA	NA	TRBV6-1	CAGSRGTGELFF	TGTGCCGGTTCACGGGGCACCGGGGAGCTGTTTTTT
TRBJ1-2	NA	NA	TRBV7-9	CASSLAERGAGYTF	TGTGCCAGCAGCTTAGCAGAAAGGGGTGCTGGCTACACCTTC
TRBJ1-5	NA	once	TRBV27	CASSFRGINQPQHF	TGTGCCAGCAGTTTTCGGGGGATCAATCAGCCCCAGCATTTT
TRBJ2-5	TRBD1	NA	TRBV5-4	CASSSAGTGFQETQYF	TGTGCCAGCAGCTCCGCCGGGACAGGGTTTCAAGAGACCCAGTACTTC
TRBJ1-6	NA	NA	TRBV30	CAWKPVGSSSPLHF	TGTGCCTGGAAACCAGTGGGGAGTTCATCACCCCTCCACTTT
TRBJ2-7	NA	NA	TRBV28	CASSLLGGIYEQYF	TGTGCCAGCAGTTTATTAGGAGGAATTTACGAGCAGTACTTC
TRBJ1-3	NA	NA	TRBV15	CATSRDKAGSSGNTIYF	TGTGCCACCAGCAGAGATAAGGCAGGATCTTCTGGAAACACCATATATTTT
TRBJ2-1	TRBD1	NA	TRBV5-1	CASSLGTGGDEQFF	TGCGCCAGCAGCTTGGGGACAGGGGGGGATGAGCAGTTCTTC
TRBJ2-7	TRBD1	once	TRBV18	CASSLGTGNSYEQYF	TGTGCCAGCTCTCTAGGGACAGGGAACTCCTACGAGCAGTACTTC
TRBJ1-5	NA	NA	TRBV7-9	CASSRNYNQPQHF	TGTGCCAGCAGCCGGAACTACAATCAGCCCCAGCATTTT
TRBJ2-2	NA	NA	TRBV5-4	CASSLAGTQNTGELFF	TGTGCCAGCAGCTTGGCCGGGACACAGAACACCGGGGAGCTGTTTTTT
TRBJ2-2	NA	NA	TRBV5-8	CASSAGTRTTGELFF	TGTGCCAGCAGCGCCGGGACAAGAACCACCGGGGAGCTGTTTTTT
TRBJ2-7	TRBD1	NA	TRBV7-6	CASSLDRGTSYEQYF	TGTGCCAGCAGCCTGGACAGGGGTACCTCCTACGAGCAGTACTTC
TRBJ1-2	TRBD1	NA	TRBV29-1	CSVEDRGRSGYTF	TGCAGCGTGGAAGACAGGGGGCGAAGTGGCTACACCTTC
TRBJ2-7	NA	NA	TRBV10-3	CAISTLMGDYEQYF	TGTGCCATCAGTACCCTAATGGGGGACTACGAGCAGTACTTC
TRBJ2-5	NA	NA	TRBV25-1	CASSDGQVRMQETQYF	TGTGCCAGCAGTGACGGCCAGGTCAGAATGCAAGAGACCCAGTACTTC
TRBJ2-2	NA	NA	TRBV4-2	CASSQDGRRGRATGELFF	TGTGCCAGCAGCCAAGATGGCAGGCGTGGCAGAGCCACCGGGGAGCTGTTTTTT
TRBJ2-6	NA	NA	TRBV27	CASSLMGQGSNVLTF	TGTGCCAGCAGTTTAATGGGACAAGGGTCCAACGTCCTGACTTTC
TRBJ1-6	NA	NA	TRBV7-9	CASSPPYRQNESPLHF	TGTGCCAGCAGCCCCCCATACAGACAGAACGAATCACCCCTCCACTTT
TRBJ2-7	TRBD2	few	TRBV5-1	CASSGASGGHEQYF	TGCGCCAGCAGCGGTGCTAGCGGGGGTCACGAGCAGTACTTC
TRBJ2-5	NA	NA	TRBV7-9	CASSLVHNQETQYF	TGTGCCAGCAGCTTGGTACACAACCAAGAGACCCAGTACTTC
TRBJ2-2	NA	NA	TRBV5-8	CASAPGTGELFF	TGTGCCAGCGCCCCGGGGACCGGGGAGCTGTTTTTT
TRBJ1-2	NA	NA	TRBV7-3	CASSLTGHGYTF	TGTGCCAGCAGCTTAACTGGGCATGGCTACACCTTC
TRBJ1-2	NA	NA	TRBV15	CATSREAGQYGYTF	TGTGCCACCAGCAGAGAGGCGGGGCAATATGGCTACACCTTC
TRBJ1-2	TRBD1	once	TRBV11-2	CASSPDPGQLLYGYTF	TGTGCCAGCAGCCCCGACCCGGGACAGCTTCTCTATGGCTACACCTTC
TRBJ1-4	NA	NA	TRBV2	CASILIHAEGEKLFF	TGTGCCAGCATCCTCATACACGCGGAAGGCGAAAAACTGTTTTTT
TRBJ1-5	NA	few	TRBV5-1	CASSFAPSDQPQHF	TGCGCCAGCAGCTTCGCCCCATCGGATCAGCCCCAGCATTTT